This note documents a single T cell receptor (beta chain) sequence. What it binds is unknown. The data originate from a study of regulatory T cells in long-lasting Graves disease. Study information: Persistent cases took antithyroid drugs over 5 years and stayed TSH receptor antibody positive.

Study-wide results and caveats: New patients shared fewer public clonotypes (approximately 970) than persistent patients did (around 2,700).

CDR1 is LGHNA and CDR2 is YSLEER in the germline V gene. With 3 bases removed from V and 4 bases from J, the gap between germline ends came to 9 bases. This CDR3 comprises 14 residues. Sequencing libraries for TCR beta were prepared with iRepertoire HTBI primers and Arm-PCR of CDR3 regions. Original handling: Looking across samples, the authors found some 67 TRBV and 14 to 15 TRBJ segments. TCRdb fed the multiplex PCR reads into MiXCR, producing one record per CDR3 protein. In this record, the V and J calls reflect TCRdb's handling and not the investigators' own analysis. The sample includes over 350,000 distinct CDR3 sequences, 20% seen only once; the top ten take less than 25%. Time point indicated: persistent/refractory GD, antithyroid drugs over 5 years with positive TRAb. The TCR library was prepared using RNA isolated from PBMCs. Blood from the periphery, approximately 8.6 milliliters in all, was drawn into EDTA tubes.

The chain couples TRBV4-3 to TRBJ1-4; weak D call: TRBD1 (6 bases). The source material was peripheral blood mononuclear cells (PBMCs), sampled when the disease was refractory, from a patient treated with antithyroid drugs. The clonotype originates from a female donor with Graves disease. CDR3: CASSQTGSNEKLFF. The CDR3 region has the DNA TGCGCCAGCAGCCAGACAGGCAGTAATGAAAAACTGTTTTTT.